Presented here are 3 T cell receptor beta chains from one specimen sequenced in a study of PD-L1 blockade in urothelial cancer. The data were produced by immunoSEQ multiplex PCR, yet TCRdb's version contains in-frame clones alone and is incomplete. The sample lists 55,000 to 70,000 clones; more than 70% were seen once. The sample here was PBMCs, taken around atezolizumab (anti-PD-L1) treatment. All receptors derive from a man in his fifties with urothelial cancer.

V and J are TRBV6-5 and TRBJ2-2, with D perhaps matching TRBD1 (5 bases). The CDR3 runs to 13 residues. Germline lookup yields CDR1 MNHEY and CDR2 SVGAGI. V was cut by 8 bases and J by 5 bases, with 12 bases left in between. CDR3 nucleotides: TGTGCCAGCGCTGCAGGGTGGACCGGGGAGCTGTTTTTT. This encodes CASAAGWTGELFF.

This chain links TRBV21-1 with TRBJ1-1; TRBD1 is taken as the D call from the table, unchecked against the DNA. TRBV21-1 is labeled a pseudogene. The CDR3 contains 15 residues. The CDR3 nucleotides read TGTGCCAGCAGCCCACAGACAGGGTCGGACACTGAAGCTTTCTTT. It specifies CASSPQTGSDTEAFF.

This rearrangement joins TRBV10-2 to TRBJ2-7; no clear D gene. The CDR3 runs to 14 residues. Trimming shortened V by 4 bases and J by 1 base, and 11 bases separated the two germline ends. Germline CDR1 and CDR2: WSHSY and SAAADI. The CDR3 nucleotides read TGCGCCAGCAGTGCCGGAGCTGGGTCCTACGAGCAGTACTTC. Protein product: CASSAGAGSYEQYF.